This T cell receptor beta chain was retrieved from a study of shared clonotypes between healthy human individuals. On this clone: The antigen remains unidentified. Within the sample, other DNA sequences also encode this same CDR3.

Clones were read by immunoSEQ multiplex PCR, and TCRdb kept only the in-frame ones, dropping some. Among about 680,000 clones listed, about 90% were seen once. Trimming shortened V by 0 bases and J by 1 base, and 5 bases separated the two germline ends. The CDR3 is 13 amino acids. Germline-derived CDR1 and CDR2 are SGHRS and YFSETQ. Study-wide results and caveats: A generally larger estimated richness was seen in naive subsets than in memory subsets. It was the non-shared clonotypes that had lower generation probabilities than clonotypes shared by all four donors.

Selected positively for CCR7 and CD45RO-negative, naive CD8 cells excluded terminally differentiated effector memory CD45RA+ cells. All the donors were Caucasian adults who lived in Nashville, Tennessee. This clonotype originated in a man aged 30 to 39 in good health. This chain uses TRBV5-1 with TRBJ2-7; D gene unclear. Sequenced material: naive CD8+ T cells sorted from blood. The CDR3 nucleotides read TGCGCCAGCAGCTTGGACCCTTCCTACGAGCAGTACTTC. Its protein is CASSLDPSYEQYF.